The text below deals with one T cell receptor beta chain. As yet, its antigen is unknown. This table comes from immunoSEQ multiplex PCR, and its TCRdb copy is limited to in-frame clones, with some not included. The data hold about 45,000 clones, with 75% to 90% observed a single time. This sample stems from a study of OX40 agonist ivuxolimab in advanced cancers. Overall study: A mean age of around 66 years, range about 23 to 90, was recorded, and roughly 83% were male. Patients achieving partial responses numbered three: one hepatocellular carcinoma case and two cutaneous melanoma cases. Findings of the study overall: At 0.1-3.0 mg/kg, partial responders had clonal expansion among the lowest observed.

The CDR3 totals 13 residues. Germline CDR1 SGHRS, CDR2 YFSETQ. Trimming removed 1 base from V and 6 bases from J, with 10 bases in between. The TCR was taken from an adult with an advanced solid tumor such as melanoma, head and neck, liver or kidney cancer. The V call is TRBV5-1, the J call TRBJ1-1, with a tentative D call TRBD1 (6 bases). The input for sequencing was CD4+ or CD8+ T cells sorted from blood, taken in a trial of the OX40 agonist ivuxolimab. This CDR3 is CASSLTQGSEAFF. Here the CDR3 DNA reads TGCGCCAGCAGCTTGACCCAGGGGTCTGAAGCTTTCTTT.